These T cell receptor beta chains were read from a single sample in a study of T cell responses to AZD1222 COVID-19 vaccine. Measured with immunoSEQ multiplex PCR; TCRdb has only the in-frame clones, and not every one. The sample records about 81,000 clones, less than 95% being singletons. This material consisted of peripheral blood, taken 28 days after the second AZD1222 dose. The source of these receptors is an adult who received the AZD1222 COVID-19 vaccine. The CDR3 runs from the conserved cysteine through the conserved F or W. Fields, in order: J gene, V gene, clone size, D gene, CDR3 protein, CDR3 DNA. The D gene is left open where the match is weak. Not every row has a clone size; where given, it reads once, few, many or a size class.

TRBJ2-3,TRBV3-1/TRBV3-2,.,.,CASSLPLGDTQYF,TGTGCCAGCAGCCTCCCCCTGGGAGATACGCAGTATTTT
TRBJ2-1,TRBV28,once,TRBD2,CASSFILGAGTSTYNEQFF,TGTGCCAGCAGTTTTATTTTGGGGGCCGGGACTAGCACCTACAATGAGCAGTTCTTC
TRBJ1-6,TRBV4-3,.,TRBD1,CASSQDGTGVSPLHF,TGCGCCAGCAGCCAAGATGGGACAGGGGTCTCACCCCTCCACTTT
TRBJ1-2,TRBV5-8,.,.,CASSFNAGRRGYTF,TGTGCCAGCAGCTTCAATGCAGGTCGGCGTGGCTACACCTTC
TRBJ1-4,TRBV15,.,TRBD1,CATSTETGVATNEKLFF,TGTGCCACCAGCACCGAAACAGGGGTGGCAACTAATGAAAAACTGTTTTTT
TRBJ2-5,TRBV11-3,.,TRBD1,CASSPRTRDRGKETQYF,TGTGCCAGCAGCCCCAGAACGCGGGACAGGGGAAAAGAGACCCAGTACTTC
TRBJ1-1,TRBV19,.,.,CASTQHPMNTEAFF,TGTGCCAGTACCCAACATCCGATGAACACTGAAGCTTTCTTT
TRBJ2-1,TRBV25-1,.,.,CASSNLGGGFYNEQFF,TGTGCCAGCAGCAACCTGGGGGGGGGCTTCTACAATGAGCAGTTCTTC
TRBJ2-4,TRBV30,.,TRBD1,CAWSVGTGDNIQYF,TGTGCCTGGAGTGTAGGGACAGGGGATAACATTCAGTACTTC
TRBJ2-1,TRBV18,.,.,CASSPQRFDNEQFF,TGTGCCAGCTCACCGCAGCGGTTCGACAATGAGCAGTTCTTC
TRBJ2-7,TRBV14,.,.,CASSQSYRQFPYEQYF,TGTGCCAGCAGCCAAAGTTACCGACAGTTTCCCTACGAGCAGTACTTC
TRBJ2-1,TRBV7-9,.,.,CASSGDSSSYNEQFF,TGTGCCAGCAGCGGGGACTCGAGCTCCTACAATGAGCAGTTCTTC
TRBJ1-2,TRBV14,.,.,CASSQEGRGYTF,TGTGCCAGCAGCCAGGAAGGCCGGGGCTACACCTTC
TRBJ2-1,TRBV24-1,.,.,CATAAREVYNEQFF,TGTGCCACCGCGGCGAGGGAGGTATACAATGAGCAGTTCTTC
TRBJ2-1,TRBV9,.,.,CASSVSGANYNEQFF,TGTGCCAGCAGCGTATCAGGGGCGAACTATAATGAGCAGTTCTTC
TRBJ2-1,TRBV27,.,.,CASGLGYNEQFF,TGTGCCAGCGGCCTGGGATACAATGAGCAGTTCTTC
TRBJ2-4,TRBV14,.,TRBD1,CASSQGTGSAKNIQYF,TGTGCCAGCAGCCAAGGGACAGGGAGCGCCAAAAACATTCAGTACTTC
TRBJ2-5,TRBV19,.,TRBD2,CASSGLAGRETQYF,TGTGCCAGCAGTGGACTAGCGGGACGGGAGACCCAGTACTTC
TRBJ1-1,TRBV11-2,.,.,CASCFPGVGTEAFF,TGTGCCAGCTGCTTCCCCGGGGTCGGGACTGAAGCTTTCTTT
TRBJ2-7,TRBV5-8,.,TRBD1,CASSWAGGWGEQYF,TGTGCCAGCAGCTGGGCAGGGGGCTGGGGCGAGCAGTACTTC